Listed here are 13 T cell receptor beta chains from one sample, sequenced in a study of response to subunit inactivated influenza vaccine. Via MiXCR, TCRdb re-called the RT-PCR reads, giving one row per CDR3 protein. The sample lists 200,000 to 250,000 distinct CDR3 sequences, roughly an eighth occurring once. The input for sequencing was non-naive T cells sorted from PBMCs, taken less than 15 days before vaccination. All receptors derive from a man aged 50-60 years who received an inactivated influenza vaccine.

In this sample, this clonotype turned up a few times. An end of the junction differs from the germline gene, which may be a read error. The chain links TRBV20-1 to TRBJ2-7; 9 positions agree with TRBD2. The V gene's germline CDR1 is DFQATT and CDR2 SNEGSKA (reference sequence). The length of the CDR3 is 14 residues. DNA of the CDR3: TGCAGTGTTAGACGGCGGGAGGGCCTTCCCGAGCAGTACTTC. It encodes CSVRRREGLPEQYF.

The chain uses TRBV27 and TRBJ2-4; the D gene is possibly TRBD1 (5 bases). The V and J ends lost 1 base and 2 bases respectively, with 9 bases between them. Per the germline V gene, CDR1 is MNHEY and CDR2 is SMNVEV (reference sequence). The CDR3 contains 15 residues. CDR3 sequence reads: CASSLYQGSKNIQYF. In DNA, the CDR3 is TGTGCCAGCAGTTTATATCAGGGCTCCAAAAACATTCAGTACTTC.

The gene calls are TRBV20-1 and TRBJ1-1; D call uncertain. Germline assignment: CDR1 DFQATT and CDR2 SNEGSKA (reference sequence). The CDR3 contains 12 residues. With 3 bases removed from V and 5 bases from J, the gap between germline ends came to 10 bases. The CDR3 sequence: CSASLSGTEAFF. CDR3 bases: TGCAGTGCTAGTCTTTCGGGTACTGAAGCTTTCTTT.

This rearrangement joins TRBV5-1 to TRBJ2-5, with 11 bases lining up with TRBD2. The germline gives CDR1 SGHRS, CDR2 YFSETQ. V was pared by 2 bases and J by 5 bases, with 8 bases of the junction left unmatched. CDR3 length: 16 residues. CDR3 loop: CASSFASGGPGETQYF. The CDR3 DNA is TGCGCCAGCAGCTTCGCTAGCGGGGGGCCGGGGGAGACCCAGTACTTC.

V is TRBV20-1 and J is TRBJ2-7; D is perhaps TRBD1 (5 bases). Germline CDR1 DFQATT, CDR2 SNEGSKA (reference sequence). CDR3 length: 12 amino acids. V dropped 5 bases and J dropped 2 bases, with 10 bases sitting between them. CDR3 in DNA: TGCAGTGCTGAAAGACAGACCTACGAGCAGTACTTC. Protein: CSAERQTYEQYF.

V and J are TRBV28 and TRBJ2-1; D gene ambiguous. Deletions cut 1 base from V and 10 bases from J, with 5 bases between. Germline values: CDR1 MDHEN, CDR2 SYDVKM. The CDR3 length is 11 residues. This CDR3 is CASSLYREQFF. The CDR3 DNA reads as TGTGCCAGCAGTTTATACCGGGAGCAGTTCTTC.

The chain couples TRBV7-7 to TRBJ2-3, with TRBD2 as a possible D gene (6 bases). CDR3 length: 14 residues. Per germline, CDR1 SSHAT and CDR2 FNYEAQ (reference sequence). Trimming removed 5 bases from V and 2 bases from J, with 11 bases in between. CDR3 coding DNA: TGTGCCAGCAGCCGGGACTCCCTCACAGATACGCAGTATTTT. It is translated as CASSRDSLTDTQYF.

This clonotype has a count of ten or more. The junction does not match germline at one end; this may be a read error. The V gene is TRBV7-7, the J gene TRBJ2-1, with TRBD2 as a possible D gene (6 bases). This CDR3 region has 15 residues. Germline V gives CDR1 SSHAT, CDR2 FNYEAQ (reference sequence). CDR3 in amino acids: CASSLSGGVDNEQFF. The CDR3 DNA follows: TGTGCTAGCAGCCTTAGCGGAGGGGTTGACAATGAGCAGTTCTTC.

A word on this clonotype: This sequence may be a read error, since a much larger clone differs from it by one base. The V gene is TRBV21-1, the J gene TRBJ2-5. TRBV21-1 is assigned pseudogene status. The CDR3 has 12 amino acids. CDR3 nucleotides: TGTGCCAGCAGCAAGAAGAAGACACCCTGGTTCTTC. Translation: CASSKKKTPWFF.

J is TRBJ2-7 and V is TRBV7-2; possibly TRBD1 or TRBD2 for D (5 bases each). The germline V gene has CDR1 SGHTA and CDR2 FQGNSA. The CDR3 consists of 13 residues. Trimming shortened V by 6 bases and J by 3 bases, and 12 bases separated the two germline ends. This CDR3 is CASRSGTDYEQYF. In DNA, the CDR3 is TGTGCCAGCAGATCCGGGACGGACTACGAGCAGTACTTC.

The CDR3 sequence is CSARGSSGRATNEKLFF. CDR3 coding DNA: TGCAGCGCCAGAGGGAGCTCCGGGCGTGCAACTAATGAAAAACTGTTTTTT. This chain joins TRBV29-1 and TRBJ1-4, with D unresolved. Germline values: CDR1 SQVTM, CDR2 ANQGSEA. With 7 bases removed from V and 0 bases from J, the gap between germline ends came to 21 bases. The CDR3 length is 17 residues. The full variable domain, its missing parts supplied by reference TRBV29-1 and TRBJ1-4, is SAVISQKPSRDICQRGTSLTIQCQVDSQVTMMFWYRQQPGQSLTLIATANQGSEATYESGFVIDKFPISRPNLTFSTLTVSNMSPEDSSIYLCSARGSSGRATNEKLFFGSGTQLSVL.

In its sample, this clonotype was seen many times. The rearrangement uses TRBV5-1 and TRBJ2-3; possibly TRBD1 or TRBD2 for D (5 bases each). Germline values: CDR1 SGHRS, CDR2 YFSETQ. CDR3 length: 16 amino acids. V was clipped by 0 bases and J by 0 bases, with 11 bases between them. As DNA, the CDR3 is TGCGCCAGCAGCTTGGACGGGGCAGGGAGCACAGATACGCAGTATTTT. This codes for CASSLDGAGSTDTQYF.

This clonotype has a count of ten or more. The chain carries TRBV7-2 and TRBJ2-7; 9 nucleotides match TRBD2. The CDR3 runs 16 residues. From germline, CDR1 is SGHTA and CDR2 FQGNSA. The V and J ends lost 1 base and 4 bases, in that order; junction bases with no gene match: 8. CDR3 residues: CASSLVAGGIGYEQYF. The CDR3 bases are TGTGCCAGCAGCTTAGTCGCGGGGGGGATCGGGTACGAGCAGTACTTC.